The 7 T cell receptor beta chains reported below all come from one sample, sequenced in a study of shared clonotypes between healthy human individuals. The table came from immunoSEQ multiplex PCR; TCRdb's copy has only in-frame clones and leaves some out. Among some 1.4 million clones listed, more than 95% were seen once. Sequenced sample: naive CD4+ T cells sorted from blood. Subset described: CD45RA+ positively selected. The receptors derive from a man aged 25-40 years in good health.

The V call is TRBV11-2, the J call TRBJ2-3; unclear D gene. Germline-derived CDR1 and CDR2 are SGHAT and FQNNGV. Trimming removed 1 base at V and 8 bases at J, with 10 bases between. This CDR3 is 13 amino acids long. CDR3 nucleotide sequence: TGTGCCAGCAGCTTAGCCCAACTCGGTACGCAGTATTTT. Its protein is CASSLAQLGTQYF.

The chain carries TRBV4-3 and TRBJ2-1; 11 bases match TRBD1. This CDR3 spans 15 amino acids. From germline, CDR1 is LGHNA and CDR2 YSLEER. Trimming took 5 bases from V and 7 from J; bases not matched to a gene: 7. This CDR3 is CASSVRDRGGNEQFF. The CDR3 nucleotides are TGCGCCAGCAGCGTCCGGGACAGGGGGGGAAATGAGCAGTTCTTC.

The chain is built from TRBV11-2 and TRBJ2-5; 11 bases map to TRBD2. Looked up from germline, CDR1 is SGHAT and CDR2 is FQNNGV. This CDR3 comprises 16 residues. The V and J ends lost 1 base and 5 bases, in that order; junction bases with no gene match: 6. CDR3 sequence (DNA): TGTGCCAGCAGCTTAGGACTAGCGGGAACTTGGGAGACCCAGTACTTC. This sequence encodes CASSLGLAGTWETQYF.

V usage is TRBV9 and J usage is TRBJ1-1, with D uncertain. Germline V gene data show CDR1 as SGDLS and CDR2 as YYNGEE. There are 17 residues in the CDR3. The germline V and J ends were trimmed by 0 bases and 0 bases, with 15 bases remaining between them. This CDR3 reads CASSVDLPGGVNTEAFF. In DNA, the CDR3 is TGTGCCAGCAGCGTAGATCTCCCCGGAGGTGTGAACACTGAAGCTTTCTTT.

J is TRBJ1-5 and V is TRBV9; D perhaps matches TRBD1 (6 bases). Germline V CDR1 and CDR2: SGDLS, YYNGEE. The CDR3 has 15 residues. The V end lost 2 bases, the J end lost 0 bases, and 9 bases lay between the germline ends. CDR3 coding DNA: TGTGCCAGCAGCGTGGGGGGCAATAGCAATCAGCCCCAGCATTTT. This sequence encodes CASSVGGNSNQPQHF.

For this clone: This sample includes further DNA sequences coding for the same CDR3. This chain uses TRBV29-1 with TRBJ1-2; D is possibly TRBD1 (6 bases). CDR3 size: 12 residues. With 2 bases removed from V and 4 bases from J, the gap between germline ends came to 8 bases. The germline CDR1 and CDR2 sequences are SQVTM and ANQGSEA. The CDR3 spells CSVERGPYGYTF. The CDR3 nucleotides are TGCAGCGTTGAACGGGGGCCCTATGGCTACACCTTC.

The rearrangement links TRBV2 to TRBJ1-1; tentative D call: TRBD1 (6 bases). Trimming took off 6 bases at V and 0 bases at J, with 8 bases between the two ends. Germline loops: CDR1 SNHLY, CDR2 FYNNEI. The CDR3 has 13 amino acids. Here the CDR3 DNA reads TGTGCCAGCAGGCAGGGGATGAACACTGAAGCTTTCTTT. It specifies CASRQGMNTEAFF.